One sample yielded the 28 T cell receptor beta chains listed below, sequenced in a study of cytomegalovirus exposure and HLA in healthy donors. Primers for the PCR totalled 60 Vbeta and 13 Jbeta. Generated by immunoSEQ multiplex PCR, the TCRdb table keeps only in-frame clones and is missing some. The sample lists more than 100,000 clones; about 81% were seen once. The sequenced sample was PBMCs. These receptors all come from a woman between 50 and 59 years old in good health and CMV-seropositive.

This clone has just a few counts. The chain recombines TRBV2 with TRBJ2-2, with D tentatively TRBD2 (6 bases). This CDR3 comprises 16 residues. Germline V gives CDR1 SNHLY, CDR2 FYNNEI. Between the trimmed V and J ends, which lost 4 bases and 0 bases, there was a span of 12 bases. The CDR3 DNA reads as TGTGCCAGCAGTGTCATAGCGGTCGCGAACACCGGGGAGCTGTTTTTT. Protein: CASSVIAVANTGELFF.

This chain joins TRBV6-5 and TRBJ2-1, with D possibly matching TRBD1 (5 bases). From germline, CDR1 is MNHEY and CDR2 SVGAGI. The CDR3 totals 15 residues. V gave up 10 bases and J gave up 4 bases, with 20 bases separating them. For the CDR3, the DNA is TGTGCCACTTCTCCACAGGTAAACTTTTACAATGAGCAGTTCTTC. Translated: CATSPQVNFYNEQFF.

The CDR3 nucleotides read TGTGCCTGGAGTAACCTCGGTTCCACTGAAGCTTTCTTT. It yields the protein CAWSNLGSTEAFF. The chain combines TRBV30 with TRBJ1-1; no reliable D call. The CDR3 covers 13 residues. V shed 2 bases and J shed 4 bases, with 11 bases lying between them. CDR1 and CDR2 from the germline V gene are GTSNPN and SVGIG (reference sequence).

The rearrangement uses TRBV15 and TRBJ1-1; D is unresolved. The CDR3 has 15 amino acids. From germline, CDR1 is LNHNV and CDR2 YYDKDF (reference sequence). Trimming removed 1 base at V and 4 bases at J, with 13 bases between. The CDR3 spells CATSRVNGGGTEAFF. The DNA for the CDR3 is TGTGCCACCAGCAGAGTGAATGGAGGAGGCACTGAAGCTTTCTTT. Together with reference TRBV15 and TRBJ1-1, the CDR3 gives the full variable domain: DAMVIQNPRYQVTQFGKPVTLSCSQTLNHNVMYWYQQKSSQAPKLLFHYYDKDFNNEADTPDNFQSRRPNTSFCFLDIRSPGLGDTAMYLCATSRVNGGGTEAFFGQGTRLTVV.

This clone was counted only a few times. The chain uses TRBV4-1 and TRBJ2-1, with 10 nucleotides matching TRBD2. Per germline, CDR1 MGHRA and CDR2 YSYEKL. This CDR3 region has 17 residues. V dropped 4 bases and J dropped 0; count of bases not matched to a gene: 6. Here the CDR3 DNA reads TGCGCCAGCAGCCCCTGGACTAGCGGAAGCTCCTACAATGAGCAGTTCTTC. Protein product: CASSPWTSGSSYNEQFF.

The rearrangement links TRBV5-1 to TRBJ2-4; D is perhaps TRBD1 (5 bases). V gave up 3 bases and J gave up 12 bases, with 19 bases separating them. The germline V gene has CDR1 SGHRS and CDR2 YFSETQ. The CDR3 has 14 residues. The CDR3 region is CASSSDHDSPSQYF. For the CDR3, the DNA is TGCGCCAGCAGCTCAGACCATGACAGCCCCAGTCAGTACTTC. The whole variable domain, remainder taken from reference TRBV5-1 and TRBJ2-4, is KAGVTQTPRYLIKTRGQQVTLSCSPISGHRSVSWYQQTPGQGLQFLFEYFSETQRNKGNFPGRFSGRQFSNSRSEMNVSTLELGDSALYLCASSSDHDSPSQYFGAGTRLSVL.

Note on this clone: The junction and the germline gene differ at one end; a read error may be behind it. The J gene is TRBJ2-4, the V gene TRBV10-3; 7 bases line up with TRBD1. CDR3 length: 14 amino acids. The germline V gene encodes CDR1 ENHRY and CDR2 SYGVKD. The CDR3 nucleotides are TGTGCCATCAGCGAACGGACAGGCGAAAACAGTCAGTACTTC. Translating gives CAISERTGENSQYF.

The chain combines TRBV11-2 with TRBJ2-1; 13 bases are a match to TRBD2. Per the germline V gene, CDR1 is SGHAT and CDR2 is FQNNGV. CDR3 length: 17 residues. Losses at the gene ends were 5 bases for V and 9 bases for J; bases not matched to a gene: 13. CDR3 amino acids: CASSQQQLAGGRGEQFF. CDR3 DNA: TGTGCCAGCAGCCAACAACAACTAGCGGGAGGGAGGGGTGAGCAGTTCTTC. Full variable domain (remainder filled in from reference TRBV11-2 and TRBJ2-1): EAGVAQSPRYKIIEKRQSVAFWCNPISGHATLYWYQQILGQGPKLLIQFQNNGVVDDSQLPKDRFSAERLKGVDSTLKIQPAKLEDSAVYLCASSQQQLAGGRGEQFFGPGTRLTVL.

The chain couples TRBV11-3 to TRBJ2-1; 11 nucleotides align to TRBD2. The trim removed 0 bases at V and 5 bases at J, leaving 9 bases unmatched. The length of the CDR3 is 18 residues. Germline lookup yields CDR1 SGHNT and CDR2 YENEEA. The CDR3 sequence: CASSLDSAGTSGNNEQFF. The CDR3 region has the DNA TGTGCCAGCAGCTTAGACTCGGCCGGGACTAGCGGAAACAATGAGCAGTTCTTC.

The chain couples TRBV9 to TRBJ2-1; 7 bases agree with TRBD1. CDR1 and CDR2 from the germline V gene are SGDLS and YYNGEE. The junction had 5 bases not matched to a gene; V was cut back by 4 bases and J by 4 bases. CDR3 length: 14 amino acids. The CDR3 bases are TGTGCCAGCAGCCGGGACAGATTATACAATGAGCAGTTCTTC. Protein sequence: CASSRDRLYNEQFF.

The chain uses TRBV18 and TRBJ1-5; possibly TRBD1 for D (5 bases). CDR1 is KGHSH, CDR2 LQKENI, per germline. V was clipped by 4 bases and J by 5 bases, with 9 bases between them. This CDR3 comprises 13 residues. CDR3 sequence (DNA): TGTGCCAGCTCACTTGCGGGGGATCAGCCCCAGCATTTT. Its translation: CASSLAGDQPQHF.

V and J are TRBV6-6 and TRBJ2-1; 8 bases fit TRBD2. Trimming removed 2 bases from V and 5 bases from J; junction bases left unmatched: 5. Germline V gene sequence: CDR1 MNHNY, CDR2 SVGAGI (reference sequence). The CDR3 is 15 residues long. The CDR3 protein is CASSYQAGVNNEQFF. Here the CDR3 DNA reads TGTGCCAGCAGTTACCAAGCGGGAGTAAACAATGAGCAGTTCTTC.

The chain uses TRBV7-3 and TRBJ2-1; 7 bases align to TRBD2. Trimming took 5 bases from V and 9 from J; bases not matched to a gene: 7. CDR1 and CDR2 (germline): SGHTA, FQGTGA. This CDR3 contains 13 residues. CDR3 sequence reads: CASSADASGEQFF. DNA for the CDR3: TGTGCCAGCAGCGCAGACGCTAGCGGTGAGCAGTTCTTC.

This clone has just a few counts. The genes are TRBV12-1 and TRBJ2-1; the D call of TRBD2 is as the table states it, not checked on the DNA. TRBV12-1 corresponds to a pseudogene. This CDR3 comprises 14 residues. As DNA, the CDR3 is TGTGCCAGCAGCTTGGTGGGAGAGGTGAATGAGCAGTTCTTC. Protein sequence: CASSLVGEVNEQFF.

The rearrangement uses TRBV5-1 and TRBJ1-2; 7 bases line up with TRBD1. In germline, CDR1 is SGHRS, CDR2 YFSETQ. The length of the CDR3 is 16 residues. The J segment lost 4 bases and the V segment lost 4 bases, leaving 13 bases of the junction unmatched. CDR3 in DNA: TGCGCCAGCAGCCCGGAGCTTATTAACAGGGGCTATGGCTACACCTTC. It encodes CASSPELINRGYGYTF.

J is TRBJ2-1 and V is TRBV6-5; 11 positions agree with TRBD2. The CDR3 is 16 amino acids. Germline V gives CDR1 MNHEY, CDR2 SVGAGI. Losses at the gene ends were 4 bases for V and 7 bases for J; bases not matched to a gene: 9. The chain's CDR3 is CASSSWAASGGNEQFF. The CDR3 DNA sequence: TGTGCCAGCAGTTCTTGGGCGGCTAGCGGGGGGAATGAGCAGTTCTTC.

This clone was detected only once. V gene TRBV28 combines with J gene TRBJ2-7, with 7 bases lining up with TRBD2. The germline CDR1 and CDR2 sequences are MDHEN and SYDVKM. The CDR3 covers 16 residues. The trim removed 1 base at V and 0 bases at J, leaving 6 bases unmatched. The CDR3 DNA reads TGTGCCAGCAGTTTATTTACCGGGACTATCTCCTACGAGCAGTACTTC. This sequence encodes CASSLFTGTISYEQYF. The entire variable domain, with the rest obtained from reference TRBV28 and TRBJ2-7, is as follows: DVKVTQSSRYLVKRTGEKVFLECVQDMDHENMFWYRQDPGLGLRLIYFSYDVKMKEKGDIPEGYSVSREKKERFSLILESASTNQTSMYLCASSLFTGTISYEQYFGPGTRLTVT.

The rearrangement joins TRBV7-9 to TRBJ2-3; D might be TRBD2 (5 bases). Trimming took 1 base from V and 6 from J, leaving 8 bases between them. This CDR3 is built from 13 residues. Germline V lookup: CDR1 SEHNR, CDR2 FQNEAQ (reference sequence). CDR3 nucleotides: TGTGCCAGCAGCTTAGGATCGGGGGATACGCAGTATTTT. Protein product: CASSLGSGDTQYF. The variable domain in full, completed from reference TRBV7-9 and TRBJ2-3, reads DTGVSQNPRHKITKRGQNVTFRCDPISEHNRLYWYRQTLGQGPEFLTYFQNEAQLEKSRLLSDRFSAERPKGSFSTLEIQRTEQGDSAMYLCASSLGSGDTQYFGPGTRLTVL.

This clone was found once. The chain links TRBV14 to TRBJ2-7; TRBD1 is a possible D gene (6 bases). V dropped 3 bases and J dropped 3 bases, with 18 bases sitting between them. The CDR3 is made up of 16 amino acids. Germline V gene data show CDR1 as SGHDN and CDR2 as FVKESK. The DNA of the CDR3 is TGTGCCAGCAGCCACCCCAGGGGAGCCAGAAGCTACGAGCAGTACTTC. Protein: CASSHPRGARSYEQYF.

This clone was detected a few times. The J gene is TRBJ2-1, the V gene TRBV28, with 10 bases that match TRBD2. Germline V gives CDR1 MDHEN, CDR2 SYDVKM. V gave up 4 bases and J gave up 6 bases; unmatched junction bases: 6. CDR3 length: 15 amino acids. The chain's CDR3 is CASSSLAGAPNEQFF. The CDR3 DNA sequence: TGTGCCAGCAGTTCGCTAGCGGGAGCTCCCAATGAGCAGTTCTTC.

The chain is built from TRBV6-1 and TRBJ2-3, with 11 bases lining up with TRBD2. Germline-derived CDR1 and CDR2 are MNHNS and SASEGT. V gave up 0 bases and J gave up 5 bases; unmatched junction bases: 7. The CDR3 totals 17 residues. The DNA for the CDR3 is TGTGCCAGCAGTGAAGCGCTTCCTAGCGGGGGGCGAGATACGCAGTATTTT. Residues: CASSEALPSGGRDTQYF.

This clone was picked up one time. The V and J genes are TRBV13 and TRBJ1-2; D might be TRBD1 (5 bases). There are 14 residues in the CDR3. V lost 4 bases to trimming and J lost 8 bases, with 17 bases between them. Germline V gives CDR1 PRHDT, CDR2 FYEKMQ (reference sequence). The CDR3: CASSSLRARGGYTF. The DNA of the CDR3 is TGTGCCAGCAGCTCCTTAAGGGCGCGGGGCGGCTACACCTTC.

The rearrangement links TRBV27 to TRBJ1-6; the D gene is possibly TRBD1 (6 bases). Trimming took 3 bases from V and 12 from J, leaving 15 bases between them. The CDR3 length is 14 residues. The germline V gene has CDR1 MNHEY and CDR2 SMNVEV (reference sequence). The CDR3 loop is CASSFRTVGLPLHF. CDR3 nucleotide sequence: TGTGCCAGCAGTTTCAGGACAGTGGGATTACCCCTCCACTTT.

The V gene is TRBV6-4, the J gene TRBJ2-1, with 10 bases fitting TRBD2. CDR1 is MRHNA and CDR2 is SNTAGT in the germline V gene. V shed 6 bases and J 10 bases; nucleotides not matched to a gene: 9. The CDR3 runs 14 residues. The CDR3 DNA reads TGTGCCAGCAGACCAACTAGCGGGACAGTAGAGCAGTTCTTC. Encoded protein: CASRPTSGTVEQFF.

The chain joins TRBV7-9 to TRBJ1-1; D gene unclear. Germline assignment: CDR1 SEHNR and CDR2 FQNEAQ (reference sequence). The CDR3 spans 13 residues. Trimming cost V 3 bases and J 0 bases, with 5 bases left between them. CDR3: CASSFTLNTEAFF. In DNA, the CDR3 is TGTGCCAGCAGCTTCACACTGAACACTGAAGCTTTCTTT.

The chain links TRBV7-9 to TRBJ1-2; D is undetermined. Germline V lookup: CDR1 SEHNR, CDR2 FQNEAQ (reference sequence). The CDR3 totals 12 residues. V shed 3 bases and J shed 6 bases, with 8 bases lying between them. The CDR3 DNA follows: TGTGCCAGCAGCTTCGGCGGCGATGGCTACACCTTC. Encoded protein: CASSFGGDGYTF.

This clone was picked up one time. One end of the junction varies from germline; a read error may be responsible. CDR3 in DNA: TGTGCTAGCAGCTCGGGACTAGGCAAACGCCATGAGCAGTTCTTC. Amino acid sequence: CASSSGLGKRHEQFF. The chain joins TRBV7-7 to TRBJ2-1, with 8 nucleotides matching TRBD2. CDR3 length equals 15 residues. CDR1 and CDR2 from the germline V gene are SSHAT and FNYEAQ (reference sequence).

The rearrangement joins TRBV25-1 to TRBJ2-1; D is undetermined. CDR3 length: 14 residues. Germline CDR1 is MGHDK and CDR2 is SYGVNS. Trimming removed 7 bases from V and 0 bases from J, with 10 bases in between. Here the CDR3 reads CASTQESSYNEQFF. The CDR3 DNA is TGTGCCAGCACCCAGGAAAGCTCCTACAATGAGCAGTTCTTC.